This T cell receptor beta chain stems from a study of blood T cell repertoires in COVID-19 (dated by TCRdb to the early 2020s). Study-wide context: Samples from collaborators originated in the United States, Italy and Spain and spanned both the acute and convalescent phases of COVID-19. The material from the prospective study consisted of cDNA or gDNA derived from T cells, B-cell-depleted T cells, or PBMCs. Deeply sampled blood TCRbeta repertoires from subjects exposed to, actively infected with, or recovered from COVID-19 were included in the dataset. The repertoires were made available in a free public database intended to serve as a resource for research on the immune response to SARS-CoV-2. The samples were drawn from the first 160 participants of the ongoing ImmuneRACE study and from 1,254 subjects provided by 6 global collaborators. Nearly every sample came with metadata listing a de-identified subject ID, COVID-19 status, age in years and sex. Where available, HLA class I and class II types were obtained from metadata supplied by the sample provider rather than from assay-based typing. Study-wide findings and limitations: How much clinical and demographic metadata was included differed by source and by participant, and the metadata was provided uncurated.

On this clone: Its binding antigen is unknown. Base qualities are missing; no much larger clone stands one base away.

The immunoSEQ Assay, a bias-controlled multiplex PCR, was used to amplify TCRbeta CDR3 regions from genomic DNA. As for how the authors treated the data: Within the assay, amplification of reference gene primers was used to estimate how many nucleated cells each sample contained. To quantify the absolute abundance of each unique TCRbeta CDR3 rearrangement, sequence reads were collapsed and filtered. For each sample, productive Simpson clonality was calculated as the square root of Simpson's diversity index across productive rearrangements. The immuneACCESS repertoire file appears here via TCRdb, limited to in-frame rearrangements. These files lack a portion of the clones; in checked studies, under half of the deficit traces to unresolved V genes, and the cause of the others is not known. V and J calls and clone size are as listed in that table; D and trimming were resolved from the DNA. Recorded for this sample are about 81,000 clones; around 90% of them occurred a single time. Together, the top ten hold approximately 5% of the sample.

Each collaborating institution followed its own protocols to collect whole blood in K2EDTA tubes. Collaborator samples were shipped for TCRbeta analysis as frozen whole blood, isolated PBMCs, or DNA extracted from either sample type. Measured from the cysteine to the phenylalanine, the CDR3 is 14 residues long. CDR3 DNA only is kept here, 42 bases in frame from base 1. V loses 6 bases at its end and J loses 4 bases; junction bases beyond the gene matches: 7. Based on the germline V gene, the CDR1 and CDR2 sequences are MGHDK and SYGVNS. The sequenced sample was peripheral blood. The TCR comes from a woman of 80 years or more with acute or convalescent COVID-19. In this chain, TRBV25-1 is recombined with TRBJ2-7; 9 bases in the middle match TRBD1. The DNA is TGTGCCAGCAGCCCCGTCGGACAGGGGTACGAGCAGTACTTC. This yields the protein CASSPVGQGYEQYF.